The 27 T cell receptor beta chains below come from one sample, sequenced in a study of breast tumors, draining lymph nodes, adjacent tissues. TCRdb re-analysed the multiplex PCR reads in MiXCR, keeping a single row per CDR3 protein. Of roughly 32,000 distinct CDR3 sequences listed, 35% to 45% were seen once; the top ten hold about a tenth. Material for sequencing was breast tumor tissue. The receptors come from a female donor with breast cancer. Some clones in this sample may be carry-over from other donors' samples.

The rearrangement links TRBV7-8 to TRBJ1-2; a possible D gene is TRBD1 (5 bases). Trimming stripped 8 bases from V and 4 bases from J, with 17 bases between. This CDR3 contains 14 residues. Germline CDR1 SGHVS, CDR2 FQNEAQ. The CDR3 here is CASSPAGYGYGYTF. As DNA, the CDR3 is TGTGCCAGCTCACCAGCAGGGTATGGCTATGGCTACACCTTC.

This clonotype appeared many times. The rearrangement links TRBV20-1 to TRBJ2-3; the match to TRBD2 covers 12 bases. CDR3 length equals 14 residues. Germline V gene data show CDR1 as DFQATT and CDR2 as SNEGSKA (reference sequence). Germline trimming cut 5 bases from V and 4 bases from J; bases unmatched to any gene: 4. The CDR3 spells CSAFPSGRADTQYF. The CDR3 bases are TGCAGTGCTTTTCCTAGCGGGAGGGCAGATACGCAGTATTTT.

The sample holds many counts of this clonotype. This chain joins TRBV11-2 and TRBJ2-5; 11 bases match TRBD2. Germline V gene sequence: CDR1 SGHAT, CDR2 FQNNGV. The CDR3 is 16 amino acids. V was pared by 6 bases and J by 7 bases, with 13 bases of the junction left unmatched. The CDR3 region is CASSSFIAGGHGTQYF. The CDR3 DNA sequence: TGTGCCAGCAGTTCCTTCATAGCGGGAGGGCACGGGACCCAGTACTTC.

This clonotype was seen ten or more times. This chain uses TRBV9 with TRBJ2-5; possibly TRBD1 for D (5 bases). The ends were cut back, 0 bases at V and 3 bases at J, with 9 bases in the middle. Germline CDR1 is SGDLS and CDR2 is YYNGEE. CDR3 length: 14 residues. As DNA, the CDR3 is TGTGCCAGCAGCGTAGGGGCAGGGAAAGAGACCCAGTACTTC. Amino acid sequence: CASSVGAGKETQYF.

The rearrangement uses TRBV30 and TRBJ2-7, with D uncertain. The CDR3 contains 13 residues. Germline loops: CDR1 GTSNPN, CDR2 SVGIG (reference sequence). V lost 0 bases and J 3 bases, leaving 9 bases between the germline ends. The CDR3 is CAWSVGHLYEQYF. The CDR3 DNA is TGTGCCTGGAGTGTAGGGCACCTCTACGAGCAGTACTTC.

This clonotype was counted at least ten times. The CDR3 DNA is TGTGCCAGCAGTCGAGCCGGGCTCCAAGAGACCCAGTACTTC. Residues: CASSRAGLQETQYF. The chain is built from TRBV12-3 or TRBV12-4 and TRBJ2-5; D remains ambiguous. The CDR3 loop spans 14 amino acids. Trimming removed 5 bases at V and 1 base at J, with 11 bases between.

This clonotype was detected a few times. The chain links TRBV6-2 or TRBV6-3 to TRBJ2-3, with 11 bases lining up with TRBD2. Germline CDR1 MNHEY, CDR2 SVGEGT. J was trimmed by 6 bases and V by 5 bases; bases with no gene match: 4. The CDR3 runs to 14 residues. CDR3 residues: CASSILAGDDTQYF. CDR3 DNA: TGTGCCAGCAGTATACTAGCGGGAGACGATACGCAGTATTTT.

The chain has TRBV28 and TRBJ2-3; D is unclear. The ends were cut back, 1 base at V and 5 bases at J, with 4 bases in the middle. This CDR3 contains 12 residues. Germline V gives CDR1 MDHEN, CDR2 SYDVKM. The DNA for the CDR3 is TGTGCCAGCAGTTTATACAGAGATACGCAGTATTTT. Amino acids: CASSLYRDTQYF.

This clonotype was observed many times. CDR3 sequence reads: CASSLRVGSTNEKLFF. The CDR3 DNA follows: TGTGCCAGCAGCTTAAGAGTAGGATCAACTAATGAAAAACTGTTTTTT. This chain connects TRBV7-8 to TRBJ1-4; D is ambiguous. Germline V gene lookup returns CDR1 SGHVS and CDR2 FQNEAQ. Between the trimmed V and J ends, which lost 2 bases and 0 bases, there was a span of 10 bases. The CDR3 covers 16 residues.

This clonotype was found a few times. The chain employs TRBV4-3 and TRBJ1-4; no clear D gene. The CDR3 loop spans 15 amino acids. The V end was cut by 0 bases, the J end by 3 bases, with 8 bases between. Germline V gene lookup returns CDR1 LGHNA and CDR2 YSLEER. CDR3 loop: CASSQDNVANEKLFF. The CDR3, as DNA: TGCGCCAGCAGCCAAGATAACGTGGCTAATGAAAAACTGTTTTTT.

This clonotype occurred many times. This chain joins TRBV20-1 and TRBJ2-7; TRBD2 matches at 8 bases. This CDR3 spans 14 amino acids. Trimming at V came to 6 bases and at J to 7 bases, leaving 14 bases not matched to a gene. Germline V CDR1 and CDR2: DFQATT, SNEGSKA (reference sequence). CDR3 nucleotide sequence: TGCAGTGCCGATCTTCTTAGCGGGAATGGAGAGCAGTACTTC. Amino acid sequence: CSADLLSGNGEQYF.

This chain links TRBV29-1 with TRBJ2-3; 13 positions match TRBD2. The CDR3 totals 14 residues. Trimming removed 7 bases from V and 2 bases from J; junction bases left unmatched: 3. In germline, CDR1 is SQVTM, CDR2 ANQGSEA. For the CDR3, the DNA is TGCAGCGCCGGACTAGCGGGAGTCACAGATACGCAGTATTTT. It translates to CSAGLAGVTDTQYF.

The chain is built from TRBV14 and TRBJ2-3, with D perhaps TRBD2 (6 bases). The CDR3 covers 14 residues. Germline V CDR1 and CDR2: SGHDN, FVKESK. V shed 6 bases and J shed 6 bases, with 16 bases lying between them. The DNA of the CDR3 is TGTGCCAGCAGTCCTCTAGCGACCCCCGATACGCAGTATTTT. The encoded protein is CASSPLATPDTQYF. Combining the CDR3 with reference TRBV14 and TRBJ2-3 gives the whole variable domain EAGVTQFPSHSVIEKGQTVTLRCDPISGHDNLYWYRRVMGKEIKFLLHFVKESKQDESGMPNNRFLAERTGGTYSTLKVQPAELEDSGVYFCASSPLATPDTQYFGPGTRLTVL.

As to this clonotype: An end of the junction does not agree with germline; a read error may underlie this. The chain is built from TRBV10-2 and TRBJ1-1; a weak D match, TRBD1 (5 bases). Germline CDR1 is WSHSY and CDR2 is SAAADI. The CDR3 spans 13 residues. The CDR3 region has the DNA TGCGCCAGCAGTGATAGCTCCAGCAGGGAAGCCTTCTTT. As protein: CASSDSSSREAFF.

The chain recombines TRBV30 with TRBJ2-2, with TRBD1 matching over 8 bases. The CDR3 loop spans 13 amino acids. Germline CDR1 GTSNPN, CDR2 SVGIG (reference sequence). With V trimmed by 1 base and J by 5 bases, 0 bases remained unmatched. The chain's CDR3 is CAWSGQGTGELFF. The CDR3 DNA follows: TGTGCCTGGAGTGGACAGGGGACCGGGGAGCTGTTTTTT.

In this sample, this clonotype turned up many times. The chain carries TRBV15 and TRBJ2-7; 8 bases map to TRBD1. This CDR3 has 14 residues. Per germline, CDR1 LNHNV and CDR2 YYDKDF (reference sequence). Germline trimming cut 3 bases from V and 2 bases from J; bases unmatched to any gene: 3. CDR3 coding DNA: TGTGCCACCAGCAGGGACAGGGACACCTACGAGCAGTACTTC. This codes for CATSRDRDTYEQYF.

Details on this clonotype: Given a much more abundant clone one base away, this may be a read error. The gene calls are TRBV5-6 and TRBJ2-5, with TRBD2 matching 8 bases. V trimming: 5 bases; J trimming: 2 bases; junction bases outside the gene matches: 11. Germline V lookup: CDR1 SGHDT, CDR2 YYEEEE. The CDR3 sequence is 16 residues long. CDR3 in amino acids: CASSIILTGGQETQYF. In DNA, the CDR3 is TGTGCCAGCAGTATTATATTAACGGGAGGGCAAGAGACCCAGTACTTC.

This clonotype appeared many times. The chain uses TRBV9 and TRBJ2-3; 8 bases agree with TRBD2. Trimming at V came to 1 base and at J to 4 bases, leaving 8 bases not matched to a gene. Germline V lookup: CDR1 SGDLS, CDR2 YYNGEE. CDR3 length: 16 amino acids. CDR3 loop: CASSVRDSGIADTQYF. DNA of the CDR3: TGTGCCAGCAGCGTACGAGATAGCGGGATTGCAGATACGCAGTATTTT. Using reference TRBV9 and TRBJ2-3 for the parts outside the CDR3, the full variable domain is DSGVTQTPKHLITATGQRVTLRCSPRSGDLSVYWYQQSLDQGLQFLIQYYNGEERAKGNILERFSAQQFPDLHSELNLSSLELGDSALYFCASSVRDSGIADTQYFGPGTRLTVL.

A note on this clonotype: A much more abundant neighbour one base away suggests this may be a read error. The chain has TRBV19 and TRBJ2-3; D possibly corresponds to TRBD2 (8 bases). CDR1 and CDR2 from the germline V gene are LNHDA and SQIVND (reference sequence). The CDR3 is 15 amino acids. CDR3 nucleotide sequence: TGTGCCAGTAGTATAGGGGTTAGCGGGACAGATACGCGGTATTTT. Its translation is CASSIGVSGTDTRYF. The full variable domain, in which reference TRBV19 and TRBJ2-3 provide the parts outside the CDR3, is DGGITQSPKYLFRKEGQNVTLSCEQNLNHDAMYWYRQDPGQGLRLIYYSQIVNDFQKGDIAEGYSVSREKKESFPLTVTSAQKNPTAFYLCASSIGVSGTDTRYFGPGTRLTVL.

This clonotype showed up many times. This rearrangement joins TRBV19 to TRBJ2-2, with a tentative D call TRBD2 (5 bases). Germline CDR1 is LNHDA and CDR2 is SQIVND (reference sequence). Trimming took 9 bases from V and 4 from J, leaving 15 bases between them. The CDR3 totals 14 residues. CDR3 in amino acids: CASKRDGVTGELFF. CDR3 sequence (DNA): TGTGCCAGCAAACGGGATGGGGTCACCGGGGAGCTGTTTTTT.

The chain is built from TRBV30 and TRBJ2-1; TRBD2 aligns across 7 bases. V gave up 0 bases and J gave up 7 bases; unmatched junction bases: 9. The CDR3 contains 15 residues. Germline V gene sequence: CDR1 GTSNPN, CDR2 SVGIG (reference sequence). In nucleotides, the CDR3 is TGTGCCTGGAGTGTAGGCGGGAGTTTTAGGAATGAGCAGTTCTTC. This codes for CAWSVGGSFRNEQFF.

In this sample, this clonotype turned up many times. V and J are TRBV7-6 and TRBJ1-3; D is uncertain. Germline V gives CDR1 SGHVS, CDR2 FNYEAQ. Trimming removed 2 bases from V and 2 bases from J, with 16 bases in between. The CDR3 is 17 residues long. Here the CDR3 DNA reads TGTGCCAGCAGCTTACGTGGCGGTGCGACTACTGGAAACACCATATATTTT. It yields the protein CASSLRGGATTGNTIYF.

This clonotype came up a few times. This rearrangement joins TRBV11-3 to TRBJ2-7; 9 bases fit TRBD1. V lost 0 bases to trimming and J lost 6 bases; unmatched junction nucleotides: 9. This CDR3 has 16 residues. Germline assignment: CDR1 SGHNT and CDR2 YENEEA. The CDR3 sequence: CASSLDTDRGVREQYF. CDR3 bases: TGTGCCAGCAGCTTAGATACAGACAGGGGGGTTCGCGAGCAGTACTTC.

V is TRBV5-1 and J is TRBJ2-2, with a possible D match to TRBD1 (5 bases). This CDR3 spans 14 amino acids. Germline CDR1 is SGHRS and CDR2 is YFSETQ. The V and J ends lost 4 bases and 0 bases respectively, with 7 bases between them. The CDR3 DNA reads TGCGCCAGCAGCAAGACAGCGAACACCGGGGAGCTGTTTTTT. Translated, it gives CASSKTANTGELFF.

In its sample, this clonotype ranks as large. The J gene is TRBJ1-4, the V gene TRBV20-1; 7 bases line up with TRBD1. Germline loops: CDR1 DFQATT, CDR2 SNEGSKA (reference sequence). The junction had 6 bases not matched to a gene; V was cut back by 6 bases and J by 5 bases. This CDR3 has 13 amino acids. CDR3 amino acids: CSALRGLNEKLFF. In DNA, the CDR3 is TGCAGTGCCCTTAGGGGGCTCAATGAAAAACTGTTTTTT.

This clonotype has a count of ten or more. The chain has TRBV15 and TRBJ1-6, with no clear D. The V gene lost 6 bases and the J gene lost 7 bases, with 7 bases spanning the gap. The CDR3 has 12 residues. Germline values: CDR1 LNHNV, CDR2 YYDKDF (reference sequence). The CDR3 nucleotides read TGTGCCACCAGGGACCTAAATTCACCCCTCCACTTT. Translating gives CATRDLNSPLHF.

This clonotype is labeled medium-sized. V gene TRBV20-1 combines with J gene TRBJ2-7; D might be TRBD1 (7 bases). The CDR3 totals 12 residues. The germline V gene encodes CDR1 DFQATT and CDR2 SNEGSKA (reference sequence). Trimming left V 6 bases short and J 7 bases short, with 16 bases between. The CDR3 here is CSAPTGRGEQYF. CDR3 bases: TGCAGTGCCCCGACAGGGCGGGGAGAGCAGTACTTC.